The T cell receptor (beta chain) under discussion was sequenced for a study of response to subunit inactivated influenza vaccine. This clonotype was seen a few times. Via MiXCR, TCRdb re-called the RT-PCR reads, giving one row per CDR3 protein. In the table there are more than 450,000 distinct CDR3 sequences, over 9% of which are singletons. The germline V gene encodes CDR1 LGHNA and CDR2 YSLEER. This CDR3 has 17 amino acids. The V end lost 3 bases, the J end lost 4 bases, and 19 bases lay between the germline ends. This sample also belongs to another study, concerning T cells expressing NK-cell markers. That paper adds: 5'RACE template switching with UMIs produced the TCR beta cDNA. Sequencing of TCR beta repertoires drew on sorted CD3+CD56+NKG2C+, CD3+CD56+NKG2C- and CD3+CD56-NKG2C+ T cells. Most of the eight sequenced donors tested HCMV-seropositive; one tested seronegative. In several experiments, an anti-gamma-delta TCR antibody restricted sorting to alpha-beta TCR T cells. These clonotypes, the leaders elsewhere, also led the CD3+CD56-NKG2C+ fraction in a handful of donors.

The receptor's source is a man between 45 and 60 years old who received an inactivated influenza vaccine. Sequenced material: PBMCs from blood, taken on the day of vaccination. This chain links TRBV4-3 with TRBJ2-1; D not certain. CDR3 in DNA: TGCGCCAGCAGCCAGACGGCTTGGTTACCCCCGTACAATGAGCAGTTCTTC. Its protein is CASSQTAWLPPYNEQFF.